The 25 T cell receptor beta chains in this list originate from one sample, sequenced in a study of cytomegalovirus exposure and HLA in healthy donors. In the PCR, 60 Vbeta and 13 Jbeta primers were used. Using immunoSEQ multiplex PCR, the repertoire was profiled, and TCRdb retains in-frame clones only, with some absent. In the table there are 98,000 or so clones, under 80% of which are singletons. Sequencing was carried out using PBMCs. The receptors come from a human donor in good health.

The chain joins TRBV27 to TRBJ2-1; 8 nucleotides line up with TRBD2. Germline CDR1 and CDR2: MNHEY and SMNVEV (reference sequence). The CDR3 is 14 residues long. The V segment lost 6 bases and the J segment 8 bases; nucleotides outside the gene matches: 9. CDR3 sequence: CASRVLGTRDEQFF. CDR3 in DNA: TGTGCCAGCAGGGTTCTCGGGACTAGAGATGAGCAGTTCTTC.

The chain employs TRBV2 and TRBJ2-7; TRBD1 aligns across 10 bases. This CDR3 contains 15 residues. Germline CDR1 is SNHLY and CDR2 is FYNNEI. The V segment lost 6 bases and the J segment 6 bases; nucleotides outside the gene matches: 11. The CDR3 DNA reads TGTGCCAGCAGCGCTCGGGACAGGGGACGCGGCGAGCAGTACTTC. Translating it yields CASSARDRGRGEQYF. The full variable domain, with the rest looked up from reference TRBV2 and TRBJ2-7, is EPEVTQTPSHQVTQMGQEVILRCVPISNHLYFYWYRQILGQKVEFLVSFYNNEISEKSEIFDDQFSVERPDGSNFTLKIRSTKLEDSAMYFCASSARDRGRGEQYFGPGTRLTVT.

The rearrangement uses TRBV14 and TRBJ2-3, with 8 bases lining up with TRBD2. Unmatched junction bases numbered 5, after V lost 6 bases and J lost 3 bases. CDR1 is SGHDN, CDR2 FVKESK, per germline. The CDR3 covers 14 residues. The CDR3 sequence: CASRGGGQTDTQYF. In nucleotides, the CDR3 is TGTGCCAGCAGGGGCGGGGGGCAAACAGATACGCAGTATTTT.

The chain combines TRBV5-5 with TRBJ2-2; D perhaps matches TRBD1 (6 bases). The length of the CDR3 is 14 residues. V was pared by 2 bases and J by 5 bases, with 10 bases between. CDR1 is SGHKS and CDR2 is YYEKEE in the germline V gene (reference sequence). CDR3 bases: TGTGCCAGCAGCTTCGGGACACGAACCGGGGAGCTGTTTTTT. Its translation: CASSFGTRTGELFF.

The chain joins TRBV6-4 to TRBJ1-2; the match to TRBD1 covers 7 bases. After removal of 3 bases from V and 4 bases from J, the junction contained 2 bases not matched to a gene. Looked up from germline, CDR1 is MRHNA and CDR2 is SNTAGT. The CDR3 spans 13 residues. CDR3 DNA sequence: TGTGCCAGCAGTGAAAGGACAGGCTATGGCTACACCTTC. Encoded protein: CASSERTGYGYTF.

This chain connects TRBV19 to TRBJ1-2; 9 bases are a match to TRBD1. V lost 4 bases and J lost 5; bases outside the gene matches: 8. Germline V gene lookup returns CDR1 LNHDA and CDR2 SQIVND (reference sequence). This CDR3 contains 15 residues. The CDR3 DNA sequence: TGTGCCAGTAGTACCCGACAGGGGGGTCATTATGGCTACACCTTC. Encoded protein: CASSTRQGGHYGYTF.

On this clone itself: Compared with germline, one end of the junction differs, possibly owing to a read error. The gene calls are TRBV2 and TRBJ2-2; TRBD1 is a possible D gene (7 bases). The CDR3 runs to 14 residues. CDR1 and CDR2 from the germline V gene are SNHLY and FYNNEI. The CDR3 coding sequence is TGTGCCAGCGGGGGGACAGCGAAGACCGGGGAGCTGTTTTTT. Translating it yields CASGGTAKTGELFF.

There are a few counts of this clone. The rearrangement joins TRBV4-3 to TRBJ2-7; TRBD2 aligns across 9 bases. V was clipped by 2 bases and J by 4 bases; unmatched bases: 18. Looked up from germline, CDR1 is LGHNA and CDR2 is YSLEER. The CDR3 contains 19 residues. Written as DNA, the CDR3 is TGCGCCAGCAGCCAAAATACTGCTACGGCGGGAGGGCGACCTTACGAGCAGTACTTC. This translates into CASSQNTATAGGRPYEQYF.

The chain recombines TRBV12-5 with TRBJ2-3; no clear D gene. Germline V CDR1 and CDR2: LGHNT, FRNRAP. This CDR3 spans 13 amino acids. The V and J ends lost 1 base and 3 bases respectively, with 5 bases between them. This CDR3 is CASGLDRTDTQYF. CDR3 nucleotide sequence: TGTGCTAGTGGTTTGGACCGGACAGATACGCAGTATTTT.

The chain joins TRBV25-1 to TRBJ2-2; the match to TRBD1 covers 10 bases. This CDR3 comprises 16 residues. Germline CDR1 is MGHDK and CDR2 is SYGVNS. J lost 5 bases, V lost 5 bases, and 8 bases had no gene match. CDR3 DNA: TGTGCCAGCAGTAAGCGGACAGGGGGAAGGACCGGGGAGCTGTTTTTT. This encodes CASSKRTGGRTGELFF.

This chain connects TRBV11-3 to TRBJ1-1; TRBD1 matches 8 bases. The CDR3 spans 16 residues. The ends lost 3 bases at V and 7 bases at J; junction bases unmatched: 13. Germline V gene lookup returns CDR1 SGHNT and CDR2 YENEEA. The CDR3 DNA reads as TGTGCCAGCAGCTTTGGGACAGGCGATACGACCCGTGAAGCTTTCTTT. This sequence encodes CASSFGTGDTTREAFF.

There are a few counts of this clone. The chain links TRBV5-4 to TRBJ2-5; 14 bases align to TRBD2. Germline-derived CDR1 and CDR2 are SGHNT and YYREEE (reference sequence). Germline trimming cut 4 bases from V and 4 bases from J; bases unmatched to any gene: 6. The CDR3 covers 16 residues. CDR3 coding DNA: TGTGCCAGCAGCCCAGGGACTAGCGGGAGATCAGAGACCCAGTACTTC. Translation gives CASSPGTSGRSETQYF.

This clone turned up a few times. The rearrangement links TRBV4-1 to TRBJ1-6, with 8 bases matching TRBD1. There are 15 residues in the CDR3. The V gene end was trimmed by 4 bases and the J gene end by 9 bases; junction bases not matched to a gene: 8. Germline V gene data show CDR1 as MGHRA and CDR2 as YSYEKL. The CDR3 region has the DNA TGCGCCAGCAGCCGAGGACAGGGTTATGGTTCACCCCTCCACTTT. Residues: CASSRGQGYGSPLHF.

The count of this clone is one. The chain recombines TRBV5-1 with TRBJ2-1, with 9 bases identical to TRBD2. V shed 4 bases and J 6 bases; nucleotides not matched to a gene: 5. Per germline, CDR1 SGHRS and CDR2 YFSETQ. This CDR3 has 14 amino acids. Here the CDR3 DNA reads TGCGCCAGCAGCCCAAGCGGGGGGCTCAATGAGCAGTTCTTC. It encodes CASSPSGGLNEQFF.

The chain combines TRBV15 with TRBJ1-1; D ambiguous. The CDR3 is 12 residues long. Germline V gene data show CDR1 as LNHNV and CDR2 as YYDKDF (reference sequence). V lost 0 bases and J 8 bases, leaving 7 bases between the germline ends. The CDR3 nucleotides are TGTGCCACCAGCAGAGATAGGAGAGAAGCTTTCTTT. It specifies CATSRDRREAFF. Supplemented by reference TRBV15 and TRBJ1-1, the full variable domain reads DAMVIQNPRYQVTQFGKPVTLSCSQTLNHNVMYWYQQKSSQAPKLLFHYYDKDFNNEADTPDNFQSRRPNTSFCFLDIRSPGLGDTAMYLCATSRDRREAFFGQGTRLTVV.

The rearrangement links TRBV27 to TRBJ2-7; TRBD1 is a possible D gene (6 bases). This CDR3 region has 13 residues. Germline V gene sequence: CDR1 MNHEY, CDR2 SMNVEV (reference sequence). Trimming took off 6 bases at V and 3 bases at J, with 12 bases between the two ends. Here the CDR3 reads CASSWGTNYEQYF. As DNA, the CDR3 is TGTGCCAGCAGCTGGGGGACAAACTACGAGCAGTACTTC.

The chain has TRBV23-1 and TRBJ1-4; the D gene is possibly TRBD1 (5 bases). TRBV23-1 is treated as an ORF (open reading frame) with a function not yet certain. The CDR3 totals 14 residues. The germline V and J ends were trimmed by 2 bases and 5 bases, with 9 bases remaining between them. The DNA for the CDR3 is TGCGCCAGCAGTCAAGGCAGGGCGAATGAAAAACTGTTTTTT. Protein: CASSQGRANEKLFF.

Only a few counts were recorded for this clone. The gene calls are TRBV2 and TRBJ2-2; no firm D call. This CDR3 spans 13 amino acids. Per the germline V gene, CDR1 is SNHLY and CDR2 is FYNNEI. Between the trimmed V and J ends, which lost 0 bases and 6 bases, there was a span of 5 bases. The CDR3 sequence is CASSEAAAGELFF. In nucleotides, the CDR3 is TGTGCCAGCAGTGAAGCTGCGGCCGGGGAGCTGTTTTTT.

The sample holds one count of this clone. The chain has TRBV6-1 and TRBJ1-1, with 7 bases that match TRBD1. CDR1 and CDR2 (germline): MNHNS, SASEGT. CDR3 length equals 15 residues. V gave up 6 bases and J gave up 4 bases; unmatched junction bases: 11. CDR3 amino acids: CASSRGARRGTEAFF. As DNA, the CDR3 is TGTGCCAGCAGCAGGGGGGCTCGGCGCGGCACTGAAGCTTTCTTT.

The V call is TRBV15, the J call TRBJ1-5, with D unresolved. The V gene lost 1 base and the J gene lost 3 bases, with 10 bases spanning the gap. Germline CDR1 is LNHNV and CDR2 is YYDKDF (reference sequence). The CDR3 covers 15 residues. Written as DNA, the CDR3 is TGTGCCACCAGCAGAGGGAGAGGAGCCAATCAGCCCCAGCATTTT. Translating gives CATSRGRGANQPQHF.

This chain links TRBV6-6 with TRBJ2-3; D gene ambiguous. V lost 6 bases to trimming and J lost 4 bases, with 11 bases between them. The CDR3 has 13 amino acids. Germline loops: CDR1 MNHNY, CDR2 SVGAGI (reference sequence). The CDR3: CASRDLTADTQYF. The CDR3 nucleotides are TGTGCCAGCAGAGATTTAACGGCAGATACGCAGTATTTT.

The chain recombines TRBV4-2 with TRBJ2-3, with 8 bases that match TRBD2. CDR3 length equals 17 residues. CDR1 and CDR2 (germline): LGHNA, YNFKEQ. After removal of 0 bases from V and 4 bases from J, the junction contained 9 bases not matched to a gene. The CDR3 sequence: CASSQDLNGRAPDTQYF. Here the CDR3 DNA reads TGTGCCAGCAGCCAAGATCTTAACGGGAGGGCCCCAGATACGCAGTATTTT.

A few counts support this clone. The CDR3 region has the DNA TGTGCCTCCATCCCTGGCTACACCTTC. Amino acids: CASIPGYTF. This chain joins TRBV30 and TRBJ1-2; no reliable D call. Germline assignment: CDR1 GTSNPN and CDR2 SVGIG (reference sequence). Deletions cut 7 bases from V and 7 bases from J, with 7 bases between. The CDR3 extends over 9 amino acids. The full variable domain, its missing parts supplied by reference TRBV30 and TRBJ1-2, is SQTIHQWPATLVQPVGSPLSLECTVEGTSNPNLYWYRQAAGRGLQLLFYSVGIGQISSEVPQNLSASRPQDRQFILSSKKLLLSDSGFYLCASIPGYTFGSGTRLTVV.

In this sample, this clone turned up a few times. V and J are TRBV6-1 and TRBJ2-1; a possible D gene is TRBD2 (8 bases). Germline V gene lookup returns CDR1 MNHNS and CDR2 SASEGT. This CDR3 is 15 amino acids long. V lost 5 bases to trimming and J lost 10 bases, with 21 bases between them. CDR3 bases: TGTGCCAGCAGTAATCTCGTCGGGAGGGGGCCCGAGCAGTTCTTC. Protein product: CASSNLVGRGPEQFF.

The rearrangement joins TRBV5-1 to TRBJ1-4; 9 nucleotides line up with TRBD1. V gave up 4 bases and J gave up 8 bases; unmatched junction bases: 6. The CDR3 length is 14 residues. From germline, CDR1 is SGHRS and CDR2 YFSETQ. CDR3 nucleotide sequence: TGCGCCAGCAGCATAACAGGGGGCAACGAAAAACTGTTTTTT. Amino acids: CASSITGGNEKLFF.